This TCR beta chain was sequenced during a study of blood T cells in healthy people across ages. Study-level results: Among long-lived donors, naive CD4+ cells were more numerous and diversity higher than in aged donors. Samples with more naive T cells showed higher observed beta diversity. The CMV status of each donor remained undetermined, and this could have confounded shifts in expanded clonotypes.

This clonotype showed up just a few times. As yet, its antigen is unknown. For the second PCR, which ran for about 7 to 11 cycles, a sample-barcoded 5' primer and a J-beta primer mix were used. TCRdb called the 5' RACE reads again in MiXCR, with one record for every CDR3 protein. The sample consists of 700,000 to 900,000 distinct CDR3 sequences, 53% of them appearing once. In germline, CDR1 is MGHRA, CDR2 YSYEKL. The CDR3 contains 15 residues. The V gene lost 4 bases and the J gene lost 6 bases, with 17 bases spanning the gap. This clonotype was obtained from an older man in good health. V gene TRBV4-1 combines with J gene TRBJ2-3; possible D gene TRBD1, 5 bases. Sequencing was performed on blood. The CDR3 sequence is CASSLGPARADTQYF. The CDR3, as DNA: TGCGCCAGCAGCCTGGGGCCCGCCAGGGCGGATACGCAGTATTTT.